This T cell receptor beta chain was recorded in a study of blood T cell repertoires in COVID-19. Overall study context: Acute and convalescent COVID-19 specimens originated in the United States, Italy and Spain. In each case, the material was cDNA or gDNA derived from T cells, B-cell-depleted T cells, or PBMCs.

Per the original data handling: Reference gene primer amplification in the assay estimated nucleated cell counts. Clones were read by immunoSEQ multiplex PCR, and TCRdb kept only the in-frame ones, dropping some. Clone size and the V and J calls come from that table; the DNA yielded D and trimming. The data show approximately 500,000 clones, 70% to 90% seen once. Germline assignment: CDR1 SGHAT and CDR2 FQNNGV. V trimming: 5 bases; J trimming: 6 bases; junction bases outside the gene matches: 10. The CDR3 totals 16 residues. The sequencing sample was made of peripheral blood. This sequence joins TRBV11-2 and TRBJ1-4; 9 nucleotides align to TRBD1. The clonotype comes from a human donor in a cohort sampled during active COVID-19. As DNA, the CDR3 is TGTGCCAGCAGCCCGTTGCCGGGACAGGGACATGAAAAACTGTTTTTT. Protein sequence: CASSPLPGQGHEKLFF.